This T cell receptor beta chain was identified in a study of T cell changes during pregnancy in multiple sclerosis. Method: immunoSEQ multiplex PCR; TCRdb's copy keeps in-frame clones and lacks some. The data contain around 48,000 clones, around 92% of them seen just once; the ten biggest clones take up about 0.69%. V lost 0 bases, J lost 1 base, and 4 bases stayed unmatched. In germline, CDR1 is LGHNA, CDR2 YSLEER. The CDR3 runs to 17 residues. The origin of this receptor is a female donor with multiple sclerosis, enrolled in a pregnancy study. The V gene is TRBV4-3, the J gene TRBJ2-2, with 8 bases identical to TRBD2. The material sequenced was CD4+ T cells from peripheral blood mononuclear cells, taken in the third trimester of pregnancy. CDR3 protein: CASSQEALAVNTGELFF. The CDR3 nucleotides read TGCGCCAGCAGCCAAGAGGCACTAGCGGTGAACACCGGGGAGCTGTTTTTT.